This T cell receptor (beta chain) came from a study of cytomegalovirus exposure and HLA in healthy donors. The CDR3 is 15 amino acids. Germline-derived CDR1 and CDR2 are LNHDA and SQIVND (reference sequence). J was trimmed by 3 bases and V by 6 bases; bases with no gene match: 3. PCR involved 60 Vbeta and 13 Jbeta primers. Clones were read by immunoSEQ multiplex PCR, and TCRdb kept only the in-frame ones, dropping some. In the table there are about 81,000 clones, just over 75% of which are singletons. The gene calls are TRBV19 and TRBJ2-2; 11 bases fit TRBD2. The specimen was PBMCs. The receptor comes from a man aged 50-60 years in good health and CMV-seropositive. Here the CDR3 DNA reads TGTGCCAGTAGCCGACTAGCGGGATACACCGGGGAGCTGTTTTTT. The encoded protein is CASSRLAGYTGELFF.